The 9 T cell receptor beta chains reported below all come from one sample, sequenced in a study of response to subunit inactivated influenza vaccine. TCRdb reprocessed the RT-PCR reads with MiXCR, giving one entry per CDR3 protein. The table lists about 540,000 distinct CDR3 sequences, under 30% of them singletons. This sample also appeared in a second study, on T cells expressing NK-cell markers. This second study notes: Researchers built TCR beta cDNA using 5'RACE template switching with UMIs.

The source was CD4+ T cells sorted from PBMCs, collected roughly 12 days after vaccination. Receptors were obtained from a man over 45 who received an inactivated influenza vaccine.

The count of this clonotype is one. This chain connects TRBV5-6 to TRBJ2-3; D is unresolved. The CDR3 is made up of 15 amino acids. Germline CDR1 reads SGHDT; CDR2 reads YYEEEE. V lost 0 bases to trimming and J lost 2 bases, with 10 bases between them. For the CDR3, the DNA is TGTGCCAGCAGCTTGGTTTGGGCAGACACAGATACGCAGTATTTT. Its protein product is CASSLVWADTDTQYF. Together with reference TRBV5-6 and TRBJ2-3, the CDR3 gives the full variable domain: DAGVTQSPTHLIKTRGQQVTLRCSPKSGHDTVSWYQQALGQGPQFIFQYYEEEERQRGNFPDRFSGHQFPNYSSELNVNALLLGDSALYLCASSLVWADTDTQYFGPGTRLTVL.

In its sample, this clonotype was seen a few times. The chain links TRBV20-1 to TRBJ1-1; no clear D. Per germline, CDR1 DFQATT and CDR2 SNEGSKA (reference sequence). The length of the CDR3 is 11 residues. V lost 3 bases to trimming and J lost 13 bases, with 15 bases between them. CDR3 amino acids: CSASWGIFYFF. The CDR3 region has the DNA TGCAGTGCTAGTTGGGGAATTTTTTATTTCTTT.

The J gene is TRBJ2-1, the V gene TRBV6-1; the match to TRBD1 covers 7 bases. CDR3 length: 14 residues. Germline CDR1 and CDR2: MNHNS and SASEGT. J lost 0 bases, V lost 8 bases, and 4 bases had no gene match. CDR3 coding DNA: TGTGCCAGCTTGGGACAGAACTCCTACAATGAGCAGTTCTTC. The encoded protein is CASLGQNSYNEQFF.

The rearrangement links TRBV12-3 or TRBV12-4 to TRBJ1-2; 8 bases fit TRBD1. The trim removed 5 bases at V and 3 bases at J, leaving 5 bases unmatched. There are 14 residues in the CDR3. CDR3 sequence (DNA): TGTGCCAGCAGTCAGGACAGGGACTACTATGGCTACACCTTC. Protein product: CASSQDRDYYGYTF.

This clonotype has a handful of counts. The chain carries TRBV2 and TRBJ2-3, with D possibly called TRBD1 or TRBD2 (5 bases each). From germline, CDR1 is SNHLY and CDR2 FYNNEI. The CDR3 covers 13 residues. Trimming removed 3 bases at V and 10 bases at J, with 14 bases between. CDR3 residues: CASSERGMASQYF. In DNA, the CDR3 is TGTGCCAGCAGTGAGAGGGGAATGGCTTCGCAGTATTTT.

This chain connects TRBV20-1 to TRBJ2-1, with TRBD2 identical over 10 bases. The CDR3 loop spans 16 amino acids. The junction had 11 bases not matched to a gene; V was cut back by 3 bases and J by 6 bases. Germline CDR1 DFQATT, CDR2 SNEGSKA (reference sequence). The CDR3 DNA follows: TGCAGTGCTAGTCGTGTAGCTAGCGGGAGTGGCAATGAGCAGTTCTTC. It yields the protein CSASRVASGSGNEQFF.

The genes are TRBV7-2 and TRBJ2-1; 9 bases match TRBD1. The germline V gene encodes CDR1 SGHTA and CDR2 FQGNSA. Germline trimming cut 2 bases from V and 9 bases from J; bases unmatched to any gene: 8. The CDR3 loop spans 15 amino acids. The CDR3 DNA is TGTGCCAGCAGCTTAACAGGGGGCCCCCCCCGTGAGCAGTTCTTC. Its protein is CASSLTGGPPREQFF. Complete variable domain (other parts from reference TRBV7-2 and TRBJ2-1): GAGVSQSPSNKVTEKGKDVELRCDPISGHTALYWYRQSLGQGLEFLIYFQGNSAPDKSGLPSDRFSAERTGGSVSTLTIQRTQQEDSAVYLCASSLTGGPPREQFFGPGTRLTVL.

Only a few counts were recorded for this clonotype. This chain connects TRBV10-3 to TRBJ1-2; the D is unclear. CDR1 ENHRY and CDR2 SYGVKD come from the germline V gene. Trimming took off 0 bases at V and 7 bases at J, with 9 bases between the two ends. The CDR3 totals 13 residues. CDR3 sequence (DNA): TGTGCCATCAGTGAGTCAGGAGGGAGTGGCTACACCTTC. This codes for CAISESGGSGYTF.

This clonotype has only one observation. The chain uses TRBV14 and TRBJ2-2; D is perhaps TRBD1 (5 bases). Trimming shortened V by 1 base and J by 4 bases, and 16 bases separated the two germline ends. The CDR3 totals 17 residues. The germline V gene encodes CDR1 SGHDN and CDR2 FVKESK. CDR3 residues: CASSQGTLYRTTGELFF. The CDR3 bases are TGTGCCAGCAGCCAAGGTACCCTTTACAGGACCACCGGGGAGCTGTTTTTT.